Each of the 10 T cell receptor beta chains below was sequenced from the same sample in a study of T cells after yellow fever vaccination. Via MiXCR, TCRdb re-called the 5' RACE reads, giving one row per CDR3 protein. The sample has about 13,000 distinct CDR3 sequences; approximately 4.9% are singletons. The sequenced sample was PBMCs, either bulk or a sorted T-cell subset (CD4+, CD8+, memory, or dextramer-sorted; not recorded which), obtained 45 days after the yellow fever booster vaccination. The receptors stem from a man aged 25 to 40 who received the YFV17D yellow fever vaccine.

There are many counts of this clonotype. CDR3 nucleotide sequence: TGTGCCAGCAGCAAAAGAAACCGGGCCTCCTACAATGAGCAGTTCTTC. It is translated as CASSKRNRASYNEQFF. The chain is built from TRBV11-3 and TRBJ2-1; D remains ambiguous. Germline lookup yields CDR1 SGHNT and CDR2 YENEEA. V gave up 5 bases and J gave up 0 bases, with 14 bases separating them. The CDR3 runs to 16 residues.

This clonotype came up many times. The CDR3, as DNA: TGTGCCAGCAGCCTCGTGGGAGATACGCAGTATTTT. This codes for CASSLVGDTQYF. The gene calls are TRBV7-2 and TRBJ2-3; no clear D. This CDR3 comprises 12 residues. Germline CDR1 and CDR2: SGHTA and FQGNSA. V was pared by 5 bases and J by 5 bases, with 8 bases between.

This clonotype was observed at least ten times. V and J are TRBV7-2 and TRBJ2-7, with TRBD2 identical over 8 bases. In germline, CDR1 is SGHTA, CDR2 FQGNSA. CDR3 length: 15 amino acids. Germline trimming cut 5 bases from V and 0 bases from J; bases unmatched to any gene: 6. In DNA, the CDR3 is TGTGCCAGCAGCCTCACTAGCGGCGTCTCCTACGAGCAGTACTTC. It specifies CASSLTSGVSYEQYF.

This clonotype was seen ten or more times. V gene TRBV27 combines with J gene TRBJ2-2, with 13 bases aligning to TRBD2. The CDR3 loop spans 19 amino acids. From germline, CDR1 is MNHEY and CDR2 SMNVEV (reference sequence). The junction had 9 bases not matched to a gene; V was cut back by 1 base and J by 4 bases. In DNA form, the CDR3 reads TGTGCCAGCAGTTTATTGGCAGGGCGACTAGCGGGAGGCACCGGGGAGCTGTTTTTT. Translating gives CASSLLAGRLAGGTGELFF.

About this clonotype itself: A much more abundant neighbour one base away suggests this may be a read error. The chain joins TRBV12-3 or TRBV12-4 to TRBJ2-3, with D maybe TRBD2 (6 bases). The CDR3 consists of 18 residues. The CDR3 is CAISFKSGADTSTDTQYF. CDR3 in DNA: TGTGCCATCAGTTTTAAATCGGGAGCGGACACTAGCACAGATACGCAGTATTTT.

Many counts were recorded for this clonotype. The gene calls are TRBV5-1 and TRBJ2-7; D unclear. This CDR3 region has 12 residues. The ends were cut back, 2 bases at V and 3 bases at J, with 6 bases in the middle. Germline values: CDR1 SGHRS, CDR2 YFSETQ. For the CDR3, the DNA is TGCGCCAGCAGCTTTACGGACTACGAGCAGTACTTC. It codes for CASSFTDYEQYF. The full variable domain, rest sourced from reference TRBV5-1 and TRBJ2-7, is KAGVTQTPRYLIKTRGQQVTLSCSPISGHRSVSWYQQTPGQGLQFLFEYFSETQRNKGNFPGRFSGRQFSNSRSEMNVSTLELGDSALYLCASSFTDYEQYFGPGTRLTVT.

This clonotype has a count of ten or more. This rearrangement joins TRBV6-1 to TRBJ2-1; D might be TRBD1 (6 bases). CDR3 length: 13 residues. V was pared by 2 bases and J by 7 bases, with 9 bases between. Germline V lookup: CDR1 MNHNS, CDR2 SASEGT. The CDR3 loop is CASSEYRGNEQFF. DNA of the CDR3: TGTGCCAGCAGTGAATATAGGGGGAATGAGCAGTTCTTC.

This clonotype was detected many times. The chain uses TRBV28 and TRBJ2-1, with TRBD2 matching over 9 bases. Germline loops: CDR1 MDHEN, CDR2 SYDVKM. The CDR3 spans 13 residues. J gave up 12 bases and V 6 bases, and 9 bases lay outside the gene matches. CDR3 coding DNA: TGTGCCAGCAGGGGGACTAGCCTAGCCGGGCAGTTCTTC. Its translation is CASRGTSLAGQFF.

At least ten counts were recorded for this clonotype. The chain links TRBV20-1 to TRBJ2-2, with D unresolved. Germline CDR1 is DFQATT and CDR2 is SNEGSKA (reference sequence). V was cut by 6 bases and J by 4 bases, with 6 bases left in between. The CDR3 consists of 11 residues. CDR3 in DNA: TGCAGTGCGAATCCCACCGGGGAGCTGTTTTTT. Translated, it gives CSANPTGELFF.

In this sample, this clonotype turned up a few times. Being one base from a much bigger clone, this may be a read error. The rearrangement uses TRBV9 and TRBJ1-6, with D hard to call. This CDR3 is 15 amino acids long. The germline gives CDR1 SGDLS, CDR2 YYNGEE. V was pared by 2 bases and J by 6 bases, with 12 bases between. The chain's CDR3 is CASSVEADFNSPLHF. The DNA for the CDR3 is TGTGCCAGCAGCGTGGAGGCGGACTTTAATTCACCCCTCCACTTT.